One sample yielded the 7 T cell receptor beta chains listed below, sequenced in a study of graft-versus-host responses after intestinal transplantation. This table comes from immunoSEQ multiplex PCR, and its TCRdb copy is limited to in-frame clones, with some not included. The data contain 45,000 to 60,000 clones, around 90% of them singletons. Antigens of these TCRs are unknown. The sequencing used unstimulated CD4+ T cells sorted from spleen or lymph node cells, collected before transplant. These receptors were collected from a human donor who was the organ donor for an intestinal transplant.

This chain connects TRBV10-3 to TRBJ2-1; 7 bases fit TRBD1. The CDR3 is 13 residues long. J was trimmed by 6 bases and V by 8 bases; bases with no gene match: 7. Germline V gene data show CDR1 as ENHRY and CDR2 as SYGVKD. For the CDR3, the DNA is TGTGCCATCGCGTCCGACAGGGTCAATGAGCAGTTCTTC. Its protein product is CAIASDRVNEQFF.

The chain recombines TRBV30 with TRBJ1-2; possibly TRBD1 for D (6 bases). V was trimmed by 0 bases and J by 5 bases, leaving 16 bases between them. Germline CDR1 reads GTSNPN; CDR2 reads SVGIG (reference sequence). The CDR3 runs to 15 residues. CDR3 in DNA: TGTGCCTGGAGTGTAACGGCAGGGGAGGGGTATGGCTACACCTTC. It translates to CAWSVTAGEGYGYTF.

This chain joins TRBV19 and TRBJ2-1; possible D gene TRBD1, 6 bases. The CDR3 extends over 13 amino acids. Per germline, CDR1 LNHDA and CDR2 SQIVND (reference sequence). V was clipped by 10 bases and J by 4 bases, with 14 bases between them. The DNA for the CDR3 is TGTGCCACCCAGGGGCGTGGATACAATGAGCAGTTCTTC. Residues: CATQGRGYNEQFF.

V gene TRBV25-1 combines with J gene TRBJ2-3; 10 bases line up with TRBD1. Per germline, CDR1 MGHDK and CDR2 SYGVNS. The ends lost 4 bases at V and 0 bases at J; junction bases unmatched: 1. This CDR3 region has 15 residues. CDR3 in DNA: TGTGCCAGCAGTGGACAGGGGGCTAGCACAGATACGCAGTATTTT. Translated, it gives CASSGQGASTDTQYF.

This chain links TRBV7-2 with TRBJ1-5; maybe TRBD1 (6 bases). Germline loops: CDR1 SGHTA, CDR2 FQGNSA. The ends were cut back, 1 base at V and 7 bases at J, with 8 bases in the middle. The CDR3 has 13 residues. In nucleotides, the CDR3 is TGTGCCAGCAGCTTAGAGGGGGGCCAGCCCCAGCATTTT. This codes for CASSLEGGQPQHF.

The chain couples TRBV7-6 to TRBJ2-7; the match to TRBD1 covers 7 bases. Trimming cost V 5 bases and J 2 bases; bases outside gene matches: 3. Per the germline V gene, CDR1 is SGHVS and CDR2 is FNYEAQ. This CDR3 comprises 13 residues. DNA of the CDR3: TGTGCCAGCAGCACAGGGACAGCCTACGAGCAGTACTTC. This gives the protein CASSTGTAYEQYF. Full variable domain (missing parts from reference TRBV7-6 and TRBJ2-7): GAGVSQSPRYKVTKRGQDVALRCDPISGHVSLYWYRQALGQGPEFLTYFNYEAQQDKSGLPNDRFSAERPEGSISTLTIQRTEQRDSAMYRCASSTGTAYEQYFGPGTRLTVT.

V gene TRBV28 combines with J gene TRBJ1-2, with a possible D match to TRBD1 (5 bases). This CDR3 is 18 amino acids long. Deletions cut 3 bases from V and 2 bases from J, with 22 bases between. The germline V gene has CDR1 MDHEN and CDR2 SYDVKM. The CDR3 bases are TGTGCCAGCAGTTTCTCAGTCGGGGGGGTCGGCAGGAACTATGGCTACACCTTC. It yields the protein CASSFSVGGVGRNYGYTF.